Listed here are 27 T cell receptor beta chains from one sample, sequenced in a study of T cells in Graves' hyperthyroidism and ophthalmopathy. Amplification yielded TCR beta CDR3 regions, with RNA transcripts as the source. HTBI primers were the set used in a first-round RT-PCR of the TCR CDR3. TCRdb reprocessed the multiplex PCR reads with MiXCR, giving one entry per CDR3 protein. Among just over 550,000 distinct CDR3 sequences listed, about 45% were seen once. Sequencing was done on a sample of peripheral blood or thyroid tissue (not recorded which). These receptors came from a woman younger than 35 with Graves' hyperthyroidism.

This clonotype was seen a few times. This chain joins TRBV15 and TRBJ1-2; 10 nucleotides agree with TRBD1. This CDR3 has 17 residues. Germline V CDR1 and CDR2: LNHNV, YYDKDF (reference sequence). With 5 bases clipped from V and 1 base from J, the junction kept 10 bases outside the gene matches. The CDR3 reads CATSSRAGQGFNYGYTF. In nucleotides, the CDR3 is TGTGCCACCAGCTCGAGGGCGGGACAGGGGTTTAACTATGGCTACACCTTC. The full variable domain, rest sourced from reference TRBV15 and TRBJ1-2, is DAMVIQNPRYQVTQFGKPVTLSCSQTLNHNVMYWYQQKSSQAPKLLFHYYDKDFNNEADTPDNFQSRRPNTSFCFLDIRSPGLGDTAMYLCATSSRAGQGFNYGYTFGSGTRLTVV.

The CDR3 spells CASFERRQETNYGYTF. The CDR3 coding sequence is TGTGCCAGTTTCGAAAGGAGACAGGAGACTAACTATGGCTACACCTTC. This sequence joins TRBV2 and TRBJ1-2, with D maybe TRBD1 (6 bases). Germline V CDR1 and CDR2: SNHLY, FYNNEI. The CDR3 runs to 16 residues. The V gene lost 9 bases and the J gene lost 0 bases, with 20 bases spanning the gap.

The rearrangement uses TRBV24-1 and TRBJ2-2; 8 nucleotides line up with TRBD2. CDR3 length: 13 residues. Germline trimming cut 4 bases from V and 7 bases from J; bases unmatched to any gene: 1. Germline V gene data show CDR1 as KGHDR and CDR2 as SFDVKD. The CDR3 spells CATSDLAGGELFF. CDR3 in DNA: TGTGCCACCAGTGACCTAGCGGGCGGGGAGCTGTTTTTT.

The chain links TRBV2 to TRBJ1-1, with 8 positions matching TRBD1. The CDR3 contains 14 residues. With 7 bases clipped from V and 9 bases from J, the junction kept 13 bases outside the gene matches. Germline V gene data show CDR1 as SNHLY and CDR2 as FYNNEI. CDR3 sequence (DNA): TGTGCCAGCACGGGGGACAGGAGGGGCACCAAAGCTTTCTTT. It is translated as CASTGDRRGTKAFF.

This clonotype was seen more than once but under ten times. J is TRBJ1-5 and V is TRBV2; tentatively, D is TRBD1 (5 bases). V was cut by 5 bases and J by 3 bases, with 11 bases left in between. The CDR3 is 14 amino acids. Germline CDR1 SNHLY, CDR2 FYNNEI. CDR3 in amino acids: CASSSDRLNQPQHF. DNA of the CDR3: TGTGCCAGCAGTTCTGACAGACTCAATCAGCCCCAGCATTTT.

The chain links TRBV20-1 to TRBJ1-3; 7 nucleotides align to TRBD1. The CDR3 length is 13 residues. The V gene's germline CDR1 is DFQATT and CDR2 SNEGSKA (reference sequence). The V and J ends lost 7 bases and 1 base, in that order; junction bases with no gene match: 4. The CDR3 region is CSGTTGSGNTIYF. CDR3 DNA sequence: TGCAGTGGGACGACAGGGTCTGGAAACACCATATATTTT.

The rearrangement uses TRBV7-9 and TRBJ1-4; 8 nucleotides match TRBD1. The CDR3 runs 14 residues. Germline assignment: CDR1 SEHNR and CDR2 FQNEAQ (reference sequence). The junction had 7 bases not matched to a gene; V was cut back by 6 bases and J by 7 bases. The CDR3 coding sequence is TGTGCCAGCAGGACCGGGACAGGTGCTGAAAAACTGTTTTTT. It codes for CASRTGTGAEKLFF.

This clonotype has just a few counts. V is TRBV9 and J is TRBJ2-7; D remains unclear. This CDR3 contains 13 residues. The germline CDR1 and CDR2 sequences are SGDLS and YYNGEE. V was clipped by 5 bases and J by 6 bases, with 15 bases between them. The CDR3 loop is CASSFDTLGEQYF. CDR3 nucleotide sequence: TGTGCCAGCAGTTTCGACACCCTCGGCGAGCAGTACTTC.

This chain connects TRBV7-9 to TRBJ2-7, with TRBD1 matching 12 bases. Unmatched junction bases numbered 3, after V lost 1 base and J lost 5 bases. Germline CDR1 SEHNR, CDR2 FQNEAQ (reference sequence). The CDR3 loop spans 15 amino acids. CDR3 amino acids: CASSLDGTGGNEQYF. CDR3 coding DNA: TGTGCCAGCAGCTTAGATGGGACAGGGGGCAACGAGCAGTACTTC.

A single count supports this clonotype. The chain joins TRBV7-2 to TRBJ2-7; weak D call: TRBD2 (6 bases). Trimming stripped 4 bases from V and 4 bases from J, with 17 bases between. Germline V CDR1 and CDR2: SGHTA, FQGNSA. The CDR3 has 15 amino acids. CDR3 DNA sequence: TGTGCCAGCAGCTCCGGGGGACGGCCTCCTTACGAGCAGTACTTC. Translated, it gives CASSSGGRPPYEQYF.

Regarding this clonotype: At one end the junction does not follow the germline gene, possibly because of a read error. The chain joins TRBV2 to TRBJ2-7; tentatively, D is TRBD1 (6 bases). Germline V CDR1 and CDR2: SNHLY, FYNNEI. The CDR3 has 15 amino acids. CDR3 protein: CASSPFGRGSDEQYF. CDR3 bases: TGTGCCAGCAGTCCTTTCGGCAGGGGCTCCGACGAGCAGTACTTC. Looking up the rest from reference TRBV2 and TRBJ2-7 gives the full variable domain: EPEVTQTPSHQVTQMGQEVILRCVPISNHLYFYWYRQILGQKVEFLVSFYNNEISEKSEIFDDQFSVERPDGSNFTLKIRSTKLEDSAMYFCASSPFGRGSDEQYFGPGTRLTVT.

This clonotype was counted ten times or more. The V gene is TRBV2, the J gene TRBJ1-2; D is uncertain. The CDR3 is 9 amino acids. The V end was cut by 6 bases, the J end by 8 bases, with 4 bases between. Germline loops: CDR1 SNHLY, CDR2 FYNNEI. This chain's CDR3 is CASRQGYTF. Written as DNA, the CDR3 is TGTGCCAGCAGGCAGGGCTACACCTTC. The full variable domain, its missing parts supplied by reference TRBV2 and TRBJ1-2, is EPEVTQTPSHQVTQMGQEVILRCVPISNHLYFYWYRQILGQKVEFLVSFYNNEISEKSEIFDDQFSVERPDGSNFTLKIRSTKLEDSAMYFCASRQGYTFGSGTRLTVV.

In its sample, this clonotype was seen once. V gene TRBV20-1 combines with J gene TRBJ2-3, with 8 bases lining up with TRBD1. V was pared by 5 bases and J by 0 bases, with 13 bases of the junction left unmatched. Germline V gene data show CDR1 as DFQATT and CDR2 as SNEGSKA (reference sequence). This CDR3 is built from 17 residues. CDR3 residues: CSAPRTGRTSSTDTQYF. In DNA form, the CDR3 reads TGCAGTGCTCCACGGACAGGGCGAACTTCTAGCACAGATACGCAGTATTTT.

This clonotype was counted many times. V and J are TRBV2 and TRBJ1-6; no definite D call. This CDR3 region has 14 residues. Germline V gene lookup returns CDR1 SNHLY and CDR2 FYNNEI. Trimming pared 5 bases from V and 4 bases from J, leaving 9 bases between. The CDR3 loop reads CASSPGSYNSPLHF. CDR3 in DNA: TGTGCCAGCAGTCCGGGATCATATAATTCACCCCTCCACTTT.

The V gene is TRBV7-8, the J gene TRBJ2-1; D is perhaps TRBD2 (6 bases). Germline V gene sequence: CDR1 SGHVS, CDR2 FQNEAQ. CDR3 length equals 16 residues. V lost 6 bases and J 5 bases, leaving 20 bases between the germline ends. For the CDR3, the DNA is TGTGCCAGCAGTCTAGCATGGGAGACGGGGGACAATGAGCAGTTCTTC. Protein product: CASSLAWETGDNEQFF. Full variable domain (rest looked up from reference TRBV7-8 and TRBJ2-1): GAGVSQSPRYKVAKRGQDVALRCDPISGHVSLFWYQQALGQGPEFLTYFQNEAQLDKSGLPSDRFFAERPEGSVSTLKIQRTQQEDSAVYLCASSLAWETGDNEQFFGPGTRLTVL.

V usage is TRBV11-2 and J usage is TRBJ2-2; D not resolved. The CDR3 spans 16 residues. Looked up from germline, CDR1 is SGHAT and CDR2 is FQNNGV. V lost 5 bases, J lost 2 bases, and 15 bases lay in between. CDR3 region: CASSNPSEGNTGELFF. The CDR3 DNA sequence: TGTGCCAGCAGCAATCCCTCGGAAGGAAACACCGGGGAGCTGTTTTTT.

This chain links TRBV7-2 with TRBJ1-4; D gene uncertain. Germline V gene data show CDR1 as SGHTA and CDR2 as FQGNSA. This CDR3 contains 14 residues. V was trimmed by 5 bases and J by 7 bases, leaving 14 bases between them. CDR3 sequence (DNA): TGTGCCAGCAGCCGGGGTGGCCTTGGTGAAAAACTGTTTTTT. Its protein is CASSRGGLGEKLFF.

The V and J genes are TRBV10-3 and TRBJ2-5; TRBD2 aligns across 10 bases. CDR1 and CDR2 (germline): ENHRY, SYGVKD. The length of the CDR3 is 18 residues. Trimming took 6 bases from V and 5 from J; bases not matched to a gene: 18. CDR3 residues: CAIRDAPELAGVDETQYF. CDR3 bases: TGTGCCATCAGGGATGCCCCGGAGCTAGCGGGAGTAGACGAGACCCAGTACTTC.

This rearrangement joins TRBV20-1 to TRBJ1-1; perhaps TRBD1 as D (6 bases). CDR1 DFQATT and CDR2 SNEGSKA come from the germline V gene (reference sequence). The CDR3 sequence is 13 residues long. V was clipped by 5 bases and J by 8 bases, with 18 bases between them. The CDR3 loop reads CSAGSAGEGEAFF. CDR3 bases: TGCAGTGCTGGCTCCGCAGGGGAGGGAGAAGCTTTCTTT.

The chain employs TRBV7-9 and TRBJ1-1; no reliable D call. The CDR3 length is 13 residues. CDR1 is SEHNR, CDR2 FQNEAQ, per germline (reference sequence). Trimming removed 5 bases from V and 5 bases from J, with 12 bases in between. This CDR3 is CASSDGVRTEAFF. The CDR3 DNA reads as TGTGCCAGCAGCGATGGCGTGAGGACTGAAGCTTTCTTT.

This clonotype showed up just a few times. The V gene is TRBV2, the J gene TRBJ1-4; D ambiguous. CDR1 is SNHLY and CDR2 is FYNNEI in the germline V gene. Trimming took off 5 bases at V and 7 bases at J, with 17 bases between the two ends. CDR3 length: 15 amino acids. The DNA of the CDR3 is TGTGCCAGCAGTTTATCGATCGGGTCTAGTGAAAAACTGTTTTTT. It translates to CASSLSIGSSEKLFF.

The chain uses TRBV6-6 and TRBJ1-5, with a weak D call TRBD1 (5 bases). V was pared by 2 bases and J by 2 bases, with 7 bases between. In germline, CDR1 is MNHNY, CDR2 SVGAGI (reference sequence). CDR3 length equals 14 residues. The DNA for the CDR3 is TGTGCCAGCAGTTACGCGGGGGGCAATCAGCCCCAGCATTTT. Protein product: CASSYAGGNQPQHF.

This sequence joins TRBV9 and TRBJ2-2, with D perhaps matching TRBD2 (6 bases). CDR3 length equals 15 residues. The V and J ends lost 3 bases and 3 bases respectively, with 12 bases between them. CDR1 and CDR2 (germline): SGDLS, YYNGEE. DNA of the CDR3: TGTGCCAGCAGCGCACCCCGGGACTACACCGGGGAGCTGTTTTTT. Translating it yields CASSAPRDYTGELFF. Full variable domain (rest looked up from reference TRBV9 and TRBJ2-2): DSGVTQTPKHLITATGQRVTLRCSPRSGDLSVYWYQQSLDQGLQFLIQYYNGEERAKGNILERFSAQQFPDLHSELNLSSLELGDSALYFCASSAPRDYTGELFFGEGSRLTVL.

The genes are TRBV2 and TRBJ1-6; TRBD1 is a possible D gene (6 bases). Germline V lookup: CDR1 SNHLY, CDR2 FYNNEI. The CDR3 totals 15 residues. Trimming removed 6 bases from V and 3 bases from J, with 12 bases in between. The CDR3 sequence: CASSQEQGYNSPLHF. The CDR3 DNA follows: TGTGCCAGCAGCCAAGAACAGGGCTATAATTCACCCCTCCACTTT.

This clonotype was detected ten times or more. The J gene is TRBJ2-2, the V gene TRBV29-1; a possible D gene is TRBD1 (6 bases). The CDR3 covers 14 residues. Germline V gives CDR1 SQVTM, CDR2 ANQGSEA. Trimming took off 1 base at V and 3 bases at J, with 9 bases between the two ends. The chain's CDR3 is CSVEAAGDTGELFF. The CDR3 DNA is TGCAGCGTTGAAGCGGCAGGGGACACCGGGGAGCTGTTTTTT.

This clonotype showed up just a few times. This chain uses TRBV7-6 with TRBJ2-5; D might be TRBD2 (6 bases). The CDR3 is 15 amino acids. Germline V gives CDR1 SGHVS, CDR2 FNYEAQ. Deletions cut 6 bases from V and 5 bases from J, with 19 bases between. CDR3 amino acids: CASSLSLGEAETQYF. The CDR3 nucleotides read TGTGCCAGCAGTTTATCCCTTGGGGAGGCGGAGACCCAGTACTTC. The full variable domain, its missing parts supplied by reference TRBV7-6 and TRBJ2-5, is GAGVSQSPRYKVTKRGQDVALRCDPISGHVSLYWYRQALGQGPEFLTYFNYEAQQDKSGLPNDRFSAERPEGSISTLTIQRTEQRDSAMYRCASSLSLGEAETQYFGPGTRLLVL.

As DNA, the CDR3 is TGTGCCAGCAGCCAACGCGGACTCTCTGGAAACACCATATATTTT. This translates into CASSQRGLSGNTIYF. This rearrangement joins TRBV14 to TRBJ1-3; no firm D call. This CDR3 region has 15 residues. Germline lookup yields CDR1 SGHDN and CDR2 FVKESK. V lost 2 bases, J lost 0 bases, and 8 bases lay in between.